These 18 T cell receptor beta chains came from one sample sequenced in a study of shared clonotypes between healthy human individuals. Only in-frame clones appear in the TCRdb table, and some are missing; sequencing was by immunoSEQ multiplex PCR. The sample lists around 500,000 clones, about 84% seen once, with about 13% in the top ten. What was sequenced was PBMCs. These receptors originate from a woman in her thirties or forties in good health. Some clones in this sample may be carry-over from other donors' samples.

The genes are TRBV11-2 and TRBJ2-1; TRBD1 or TRBD2 may be the D gene (5 bases each). The CDR3 consists of 16 residues. CDR1 and CDR2 (germline): SGHAT, FQNNGV. V was cut by 2 bases and J by 4 bases, with 15 bases left in between. In DNA form, the CDR3 reads TGTGCCAGCAGCTTAAGGGGTCTAGCCTCATACAATGAGCAGTTCTTC. It translates to CASSLRGLASYNEQFF.

V gene TRBV6-1 combines with J gene TRBJ2-7; 8 positions match TRBD1. Per the germline V gene, CDR1 is MNHNS and CDR2 is SASEGT. V trimming: 5 bases; J trimming: 6 bases; junction bases outside the gene matches: 12. The CDR3 totals 15 residues. CDR3 sequence reads: CASSRDFRGLGEQYF. The DNA of the CDR3 is TGTGCCAGCAGTAGGGACTTCAGGGGGCTAGGCGAGCAGTACTTC.

The V gene is TRBV2, the J gene TRBJ2-3; unclear D gene. The CDR3 has 15 amino acids. Germline values: CDR1 SNHLY, CDR2 FYNNEI. Deletions cut 5 bases from V and 0 bases from J, with 12 bases between. The CDR3 DNA reads as TGTGCCAGCAGTTTCGTTCAGAGGAGCACAGATACGCAGTATTTT. It translates to CASSFVQRSTDTQYF.

The chain uses TRBV5-6 and TRBJ1-2; 8 bases agree with TRBD1. V shed 5 bases and J 7 bases; nucleotides not matched to a gene: 7. This CDR3 comprises 13 residues. The germline V gene encodes CDR1 SGHDT and CDR2 YYEEEE. The CDR3 protein is CASSWEGTGGYTF. CDR3 coding DNA: TGTGCCAGCAGTTGGGAGGGGACAGGTGGCTACACCTTC. Variable domain in full (rest from reference TRBV5-6 and TRBJ1-2): DAGVTQSPTHLIKTRGQQVTLRCSPKSGHDTVSWYQQALGQGPQFIFQYYEEEERQRGNFPDRFSGHQFPNYSSELNVNALLLGDSALYLCASSWEGTGGYTFGSGTRLTVV.

This chain connects TRBV10-3 to TRBJ2-7, with TRBD2 matching 11 bases. CDR1 ENHRY and CDR2 SYGVKD come from the germline V gene. The V segment lost 3 bases and the J segment 5 bases; nucleotides outside the gene matches: 6. CDR3 size: 15 residues. The CDR3 coding sequence is TGTGCCATCAGTGACCTAGCGGGAGGTGGAAACGAGCAGTACTTC. Protein product: CAISDLAGGGNEQYF.

The chain links TRBV28 to TRBJ1-5; 9 bases are a match to TRBD1. The CDR3 length is 16 residues. CDR1 and CDR2 (germline): MDHEN, SYDVKM. V dropped 6 bases and J dropped 2; count of bases not matched to a gene: 8. CDR3 DNA sequence: TGTGCCAGCAGCCCTACAGGGGGCCGGCGCAATCAGCCCCAGCATTTT. Protein sequence: CASSPTGGRRNQPQHF.

The chain recombines TRBV7-9 with TRBJ2-2; either TRBD1 or TRBD2 may fit D (6 bases each). The length of the CDR3 is 13 residues. CDR1 and CDR2 (germline): SEHNR, FQNEAQ (reference sequence). Trimming removed 10 bases from V and 8 bases from J, with 17 bases in between. CDR3 DNA sequence: TGTGCCACCTTACGGGGGCTCGGAGGGGAGCTGTTTTTT. Translated: CATLRGLGGELFF. Combining the CDR3 with reference TRBV7-9 and TRBJ2-2 gives the whole variable domain DTGVSQNPRHKITKRGQNVTFRCDPISEHNRLYWYRQTLGQGPEFLTYFQNEAQLEKSRLLSDRFSAERPKGSFSTLEIQRTEQGDSAMYLCATLRGLGGELFFGEGSRLTVL.

The chain employs TRBV19 and TRBJ1-1, with D maybe TRBD1 (5 bases). The CDR3 contains 14 residues. Trimming pared 6 bases from V and 4 bases from J, leaving 15 bases between. The germline V gene has CDR1 LNHDA and CDR2 SQIVND (reference sequence). This CDR3 reads CASSPQGASTEAFF. The CDR3 DNA is TGTGCCAGTAGCCCTCAGGGTGCCTCCACTGAAGCTTTCTTT.

Note on this clone: Only one base separates this from a far larger clonotype, so it likely reflects a read error. J is TRBJ2-2 and V is TRBV5-1, with 9 positions matching TRBD1. The CDR3 is made up of 17 amino acids. Germline lookup yields CDR1 SGHRS and CDR2 YFSETQ. Losses at the gene ends were 0 bases for V and 6 bases for J; bases not matched to a gene: 9. The CDR3 coding sequence is TGCGCCAGCAGCTTGGGTGCGGGACAGGGTTTTCCCGGGGAGCTGTTTTTT. It yields the protein CASSLGAGQGFPGELFF.

The chain has TRBV7-9 and TRBJ2-7; no clear D gene. The V gene lost 5 bases and the J gene lost 5 bases, with 16 bases spanning the gap. Germline CDR1 SEHNR, CDR2 FQNEAQ (reference sequence). This CDR3 comprises 14 residues. In nucleotides, the CDR3 is TGTGCCAGCAGCCGGACGGTCTCTTGGGACGAGCAGTACTTC. Its protein is CASSRTVSWDEQYF.

With respect to this clone: This is likely an artifact of a read error, given a far larger clone one base away. No conserved phenylalanine or tryptophan ends this CDR3, so it is likely a read error. This chain's CDR3 is CASHGTGKVPQHS. CDR3 in DNA: TGTGCCAGTCACGGGACAGGGAAGGTGCCCCAGCATTCT. This chain joins TRBV2 and TRBJ1-5; TRBD1 agrees at 9 bases. Trimming cost V 9 bases and J 9 bases; bases outside gene matches: 9. The CDR3 sequence is 13 residues long. Per germline, CDR1 SNHLY and CDR2 FYNNEI.

This chain joins TRBV9 and TRBJ1-2, with 10 bases matching TRBD1. The CDR3 is made up of 13 amino acids. CDR1 is SGDLS, CDR2 YYNGEE, per germline. The ends lost 3 bases at V and 7 bases at J; junction bases unmatched: 3. The CDR3 nucleotides are TGTGCCAGCAGCGGACAGGGGGCGATTGGCTACACCTTC. Translation gives CASSGQGAIGYTF.

In regard to this clone: Since a far larger clone is one base different, this is likely a read error. The sample carries other DNA sequences with the same CDR3. The chain combines TRBV5-4 with TRBJ2-2; no reliable D call. Trimming stripped 0 bases from V and 1 base from J, with 7 bases between. This CDR3 has 15 amino acids. Germline V lookup: CDR1 SGHNT, CDR2 YYREEE (reference sequence). In nucleotides, the CDR3 is TGTGCCAGCAGCTTGGCTAGTGGGAACACCGGGGAGCTGTTTTTT. It yields the protein CASSLASGNTGELFF.

The V gene is TRBV6-1, the J gene TRBJ1-1; no firm D call. The CDR3 spans 13 residues. Germline values: CDR1 MNHNS, CDR2 SASEGT. V was clipped by 4 bases and J by 0 bases, with 6 bases between them. CDR3 sequence reads: CASSGSMNTEAFF. The DNA for the CDR3 is TGTGCCAGCAGTGGATCAATGAACACTGAAGCTTTCTTT.

This chain links TRBV6-1 with TRBJ1-2, with D hard to call. The germline V gene has CDR1 MNHNS and CDR2 SASEGT. This CDR3 spans 14 amino acids. V dropped 8 bases and J dropped 8 bases, with 21 bases sitting between them. The CDR3 region has the DNA TGTGCCAGCGAAGACCTGGTGGAGGCTCGAGGCTACACCTTC. Translating gives CASEDLVEARGYTF.

In its sample, this clone is medium-sized (0.01 to 0.1%). Distinct nucleotide sequences in the sample also encode this CDR3. This rearrangement joins TRBV28 to TRBJ2-7; a weak D match, TRBD2 (5 bases). The germline CDR1 and CDR2 sequences are MDHEN and SYDVKM. CDR3 length: 14 amino acids. The germline V and J ends were trimmed by 5 bases and 2 bases, with 13 bases remaining between them. CDR3 loop: CASSPLSGAYEQYF. The CDR3 DNA reads TGTGCCAGCAGTCCCTTGTCCGGGGCCTACGAGCAGTACTTC.

The V call is TRBV28, the J call TRBJ1-3, with D hard to call. From germline, CDR1 is MDHEN and CDR2 SYDVKM. The CDR3 has 13 residues. The V and J ends lost 2 bases and 4 bases respectively, with 6 bases between them. The CDR3 reads CASSLIEGNTIYF. The CDR3 DNA is TGTGCCAGCAGTTTAATAGAAGGAAACACCATATATTTT.

A remark on this clone: A far larger clone lies a single base away; this is likely a read error. Other DNA sequences in the sample encode the same CDR3. The rearrangement joins TRBV6-5 to TRBJ2-1; a weak D match, TRBD2 (6 bases). The CDR3 is 14 residues long. Germline lookup yields CDR1 MNHEY and CDR2 SVGAGI. The CDR3 DNA reads as TGCGCCACCTCCAAGACAGCGGGTCACAATGAGCAGTTCTTC. Translation: CATSKTAGHNEQFF.